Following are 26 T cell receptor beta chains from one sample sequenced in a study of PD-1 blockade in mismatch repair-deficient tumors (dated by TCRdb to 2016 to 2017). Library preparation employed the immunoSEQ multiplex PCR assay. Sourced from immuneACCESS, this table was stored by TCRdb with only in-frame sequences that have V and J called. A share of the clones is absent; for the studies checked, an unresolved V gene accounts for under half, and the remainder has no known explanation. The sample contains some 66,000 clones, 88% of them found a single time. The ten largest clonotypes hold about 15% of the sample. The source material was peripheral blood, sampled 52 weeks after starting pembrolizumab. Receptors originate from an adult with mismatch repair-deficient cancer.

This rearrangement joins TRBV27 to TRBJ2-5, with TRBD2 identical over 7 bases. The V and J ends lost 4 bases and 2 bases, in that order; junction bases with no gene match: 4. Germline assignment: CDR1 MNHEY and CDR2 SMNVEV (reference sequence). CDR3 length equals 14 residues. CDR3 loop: CASSSLAQQETQYF. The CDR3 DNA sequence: TGTGCCAGCAGTTCACTAGCGCAACAAGAGACCCAGTACTTC.

The CDR3 nucleotides read TGTGCCAGCAGCTTAAGGGTTCGAGGTGCGAAGTACAATGAGCAGTTCTTC. Translated: CASSLRVRGAKYNEQFF. This chain links TRBV7-6 with TRBJ2-1; the D is unclear. The CDR3 is made up of 17 amino acids. Trimming removed 2 bases at V and 4 bases at J, with 18 bases between. From germline, CDR1 is SGHVS and CDR2 FNYEAQ.

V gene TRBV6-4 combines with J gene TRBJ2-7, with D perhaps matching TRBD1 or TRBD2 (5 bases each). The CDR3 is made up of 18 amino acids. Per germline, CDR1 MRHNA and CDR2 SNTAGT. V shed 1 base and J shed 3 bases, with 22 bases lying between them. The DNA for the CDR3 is TGTGCCAGCAGTGACTTCTTCTGCCTATACAGGAGGATCTACGAGCAGTACTTC. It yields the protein CASSDFFCLYRRIYEQYF.

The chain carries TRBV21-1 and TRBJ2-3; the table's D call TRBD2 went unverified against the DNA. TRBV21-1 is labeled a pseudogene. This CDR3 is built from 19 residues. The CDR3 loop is CASSKARLRWRWVADTQYF. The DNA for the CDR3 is TGTGCCAGCAGCAAAGCGCGATTAAGGTGGAGATGGGTGGCAGATACGCAGTATTTT.

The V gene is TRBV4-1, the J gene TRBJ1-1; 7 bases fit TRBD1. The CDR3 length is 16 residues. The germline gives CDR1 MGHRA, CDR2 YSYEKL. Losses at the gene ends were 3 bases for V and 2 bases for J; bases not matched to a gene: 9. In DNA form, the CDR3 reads TGCGCCAGCAGCCAGCTCGGGACAGCATTTAACACTGAAGCTTTCTTT. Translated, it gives CASSQLGTAFNTEAFF.

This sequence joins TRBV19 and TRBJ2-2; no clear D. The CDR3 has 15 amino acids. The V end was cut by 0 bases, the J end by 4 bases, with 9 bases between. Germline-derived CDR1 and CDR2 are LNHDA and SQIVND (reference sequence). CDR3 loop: CASSIDHSPTGELFF. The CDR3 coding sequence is TGTGCCAGTAGTATAGATCACTCCCCCACCGGGGAGCTGTTTTTT.

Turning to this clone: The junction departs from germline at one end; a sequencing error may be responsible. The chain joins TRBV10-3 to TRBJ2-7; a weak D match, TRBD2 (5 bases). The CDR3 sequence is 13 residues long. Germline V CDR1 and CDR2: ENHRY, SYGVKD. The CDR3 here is CAIKEASGYGQYF. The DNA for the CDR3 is TGTGCCATCAAGGAGGCCTCAGGTTACGGGCAGTACTTC.

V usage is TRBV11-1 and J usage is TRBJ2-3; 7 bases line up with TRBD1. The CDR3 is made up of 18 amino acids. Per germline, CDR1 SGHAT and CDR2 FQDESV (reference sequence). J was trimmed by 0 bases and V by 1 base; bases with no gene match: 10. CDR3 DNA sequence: TGTGCCAGCAGCTTAGGTCGACAGGGCATAACTAGCACAGATACGCAGTATTTT. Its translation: CASSLGRQGITSTDTQYF. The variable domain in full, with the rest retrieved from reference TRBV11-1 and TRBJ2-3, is EAEVAQSPRYKITEKSQAVAFWCDPISGHATLYWYRQILGQGPELLVQFQDESVVDDSQLPKDRFSAERLKGVDSTLKIQPAELGDSAMYLCASSLGRQGITSTDTQYFGPGTRLTVL.

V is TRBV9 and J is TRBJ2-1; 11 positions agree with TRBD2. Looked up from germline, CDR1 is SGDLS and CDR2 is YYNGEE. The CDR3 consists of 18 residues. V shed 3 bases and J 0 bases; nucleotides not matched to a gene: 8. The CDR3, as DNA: TGTGCCAGCAGCGATGCGACCGGGACTAGCGGCTCCTACAATGAGCAGTTCTTC. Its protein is CASSDATGTSGSYNEQFF.

Here the CDR3 DNA reads TGTGCCAGCAGTGAGGGACAGGGGGCTGGAAACACCATATATTTT. This sequence encodes CASSEGQGAGNTIYF. The chain recombines TRBV2 with TRBJ1-3; 11 nucleotides agree with TRBD1. V lost 3 bases, J lost 2 bases, and 0 bases stayed unmatched. Germline values: CDR1 SNHLY, CDR2 FYNNEI. The CDR3 covers 15 residues. Supplemented by reference TRBV2 and TRBJ1-3, the full variable domain reads EPEVTQTPSHQVTQMGQEVILRCVPISNHLYFYWYRQILGQKVEFLVSFYNNEISEKSEIFDDQFSVERPDGSNFTLKIRSTKLEDSAMYFCASSEGQGAGNTIYFGEGSWLTVV.

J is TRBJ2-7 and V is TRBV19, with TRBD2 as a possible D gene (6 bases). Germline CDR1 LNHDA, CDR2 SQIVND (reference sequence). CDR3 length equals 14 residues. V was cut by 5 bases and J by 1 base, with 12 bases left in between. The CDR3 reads CASSPRAGSYEQYF. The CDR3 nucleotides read TGTGCCAGTAGTCCTCGAGCGGGTTCCTACGAGCAGTACTTC.

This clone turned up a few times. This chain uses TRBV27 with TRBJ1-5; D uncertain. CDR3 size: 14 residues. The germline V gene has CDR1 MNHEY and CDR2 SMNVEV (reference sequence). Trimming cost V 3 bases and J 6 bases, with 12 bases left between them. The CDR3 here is CASSLGRASQPQHF. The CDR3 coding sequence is TGTGCCAGCAGTTTGGGGAGGGCGAGTCAGCCCCAGCATTTT.

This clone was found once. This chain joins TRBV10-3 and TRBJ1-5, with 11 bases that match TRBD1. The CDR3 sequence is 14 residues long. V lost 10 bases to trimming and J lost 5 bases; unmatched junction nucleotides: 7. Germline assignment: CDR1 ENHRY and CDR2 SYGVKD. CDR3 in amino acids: CATWTGGVHQPQHF. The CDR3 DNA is TGTGCCACCTGGACAGGGGGCGTTCATCAGCCCCAGCATTTT.

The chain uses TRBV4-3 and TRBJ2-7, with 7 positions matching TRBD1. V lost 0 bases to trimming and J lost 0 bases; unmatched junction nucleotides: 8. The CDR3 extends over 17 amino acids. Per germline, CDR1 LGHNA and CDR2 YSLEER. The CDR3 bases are TGCGCCAGCAGCCAAGACTCGAGGGGGCCCACCTCCTACGAGCAGTACTTC. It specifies CASSQDSRGPTSYEQYF.

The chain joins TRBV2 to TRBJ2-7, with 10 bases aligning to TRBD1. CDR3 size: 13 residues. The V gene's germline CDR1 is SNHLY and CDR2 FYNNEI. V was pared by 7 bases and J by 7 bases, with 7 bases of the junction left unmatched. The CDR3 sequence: CASNGQGDREQYF. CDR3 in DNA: TGTGCCAGCAATGGACAGGGGGACAGGGAGCAGTACTTC.

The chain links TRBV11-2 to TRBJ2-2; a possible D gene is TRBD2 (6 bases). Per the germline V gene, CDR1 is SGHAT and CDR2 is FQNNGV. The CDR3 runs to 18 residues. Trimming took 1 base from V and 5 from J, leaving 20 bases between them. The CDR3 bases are TGTGCCAGCAGCTTAGTGCCTCCGGGACCCGGGAGTACCGGGGAGCTGTTTTTT. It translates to CASSLVPPGPGSTGELFF.

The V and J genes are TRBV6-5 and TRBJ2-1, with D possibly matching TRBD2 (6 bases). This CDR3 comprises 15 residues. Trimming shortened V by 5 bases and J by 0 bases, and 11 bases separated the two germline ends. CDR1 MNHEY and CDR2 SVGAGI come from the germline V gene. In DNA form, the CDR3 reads TGTGCCAGCAGTAACCTAGCGCTCTCCTACAATGAGCAGTTCTTC. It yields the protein CASSNLALSYNEQFF.

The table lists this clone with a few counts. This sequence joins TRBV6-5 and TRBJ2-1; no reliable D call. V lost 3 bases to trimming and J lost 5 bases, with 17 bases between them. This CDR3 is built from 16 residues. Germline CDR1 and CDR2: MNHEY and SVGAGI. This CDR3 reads CASSYYKTGGNNEQFF. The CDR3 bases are TGTGCCAGCAGTTATTACAAGACGGGCGGTAACAATGAGCAGTTCTTC.

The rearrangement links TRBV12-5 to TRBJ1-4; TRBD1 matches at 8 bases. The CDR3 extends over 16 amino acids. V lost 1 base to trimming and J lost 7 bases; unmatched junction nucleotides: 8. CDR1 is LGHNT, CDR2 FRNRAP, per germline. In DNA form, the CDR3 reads TGTGCTAGTGGTTTGGGAAAACAGGGGGGCGGTGAAAAACTGTTTTTT. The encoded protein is CASGLGKQGGGEKLFF.

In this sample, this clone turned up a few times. CDR3 sequence: CASSLTYEQYF. DNA of the CDR3: TGTGCCAGCAGCTTAACCTACGAGCAGTACTTC. The V call is TRBV7-9, the J call TRBJ2-7; D is unresolved. V was trimmed by 2 bases and J by 2 bases, leaving 1 base between them. This CDR3 has 11 amino acids. Germline V lookup: CDR1 SEHNR, CDR2 FQNEAQ (reference sequence).

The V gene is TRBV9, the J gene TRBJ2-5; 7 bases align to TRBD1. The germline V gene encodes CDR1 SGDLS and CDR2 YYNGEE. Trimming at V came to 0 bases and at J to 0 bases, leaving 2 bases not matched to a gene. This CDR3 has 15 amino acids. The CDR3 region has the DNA TGTGCCAGCAGCGTAGAACAGGGGTACCAAGAGACCCAGTACTTC. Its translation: CASSVEQGYQETQYF.

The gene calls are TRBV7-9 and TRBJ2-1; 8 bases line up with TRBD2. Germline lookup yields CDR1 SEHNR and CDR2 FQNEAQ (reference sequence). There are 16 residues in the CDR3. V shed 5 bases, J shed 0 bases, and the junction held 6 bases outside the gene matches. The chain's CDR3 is CASSPNSGDSYNEQFF. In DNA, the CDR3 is TGTGCCAGCAGCCCCAATAGCGGGGACTCCTACAATGAGCAGTTCTTC.

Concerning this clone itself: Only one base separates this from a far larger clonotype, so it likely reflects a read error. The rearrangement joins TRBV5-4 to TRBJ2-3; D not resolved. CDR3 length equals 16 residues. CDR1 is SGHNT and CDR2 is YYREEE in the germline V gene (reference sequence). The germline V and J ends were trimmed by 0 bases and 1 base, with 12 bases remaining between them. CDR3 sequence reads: CASSLGTGGGTDTQYF. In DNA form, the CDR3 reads TGTGCCAGCAGCTTGGGGACCGGTGGAGGCACAGATACGCAGTATTTT.

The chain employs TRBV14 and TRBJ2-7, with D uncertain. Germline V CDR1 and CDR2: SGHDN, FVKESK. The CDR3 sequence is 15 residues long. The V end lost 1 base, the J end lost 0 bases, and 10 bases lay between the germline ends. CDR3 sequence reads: CASSQVGLSSYEQYF. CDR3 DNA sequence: TGTGCCAGCAGCCAAGTCGGGCTATCCTCCTACGAGCAGTACTTC.

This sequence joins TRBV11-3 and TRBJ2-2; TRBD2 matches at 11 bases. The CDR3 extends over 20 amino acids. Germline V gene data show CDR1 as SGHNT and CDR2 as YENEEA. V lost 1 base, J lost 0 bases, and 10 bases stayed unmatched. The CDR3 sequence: CASSLVPGLAERANTGELFF. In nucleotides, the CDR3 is TGTGCCAGCAGCTTAGTCCCGGGACTAGCGGAACGCGCGAACACCGGGGAGCTGTTTTTT.

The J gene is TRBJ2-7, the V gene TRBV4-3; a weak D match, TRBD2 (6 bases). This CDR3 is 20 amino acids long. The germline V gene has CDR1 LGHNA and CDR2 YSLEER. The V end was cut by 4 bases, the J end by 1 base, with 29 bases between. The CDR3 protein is CASSRSFQGFSAGRSYEQYF. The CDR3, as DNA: TGCGCCAGCAGCCGATCCTTTCAGGGTTTTAGCGCGGGAAGGTCCTACGAGCAGTACTTC.